This is a list of T cell receptor beta chains from one sample in a study of vaccination effects on CD4 cells after COVID-19. Their cognate antigens are unknown. The protocol was immunoSEQ multiplex PCR, while the TCRdb copy is restricted to in-frame clones and leaves out a portion. The profile shows tens of thousands of clones, around 69% of them singletons. Source: CD4+ T cells from PBMCs cultured without peptide, taken after COVID-19 vaccination. The receptors here all came from a human donor who received a COVID-19 vaccine. Both conserved end residues are part of each CDR3. Clone size is stated in some rows and not others, as once, few, many or a class when expanded.

v_call	clone_size	j_call	cdr3_aa
TRBV6-5	NA	TRBJ1-2	CASSRDPDGIYGYTF
TRBV11-2	NA	TRBJ2-2	CASSPTRGGTGELFF
TRBV19	NA	TRBJ1-1	CASSISDRTEAFF
TRBV7-8	NA	TRBJ1-6	CASSLGGNNSPLHF
TRBV4-1	NA	TRBJ1-5	CASSQGGRGGGNQPQHF
TRBV7-8	NA	TRBJ1-3	CASSLVHGNTIYF
TRBV9	NA	TRBJ1-2	CASSAPSQGVAGYTF
TRBV3-1/TRBV3-2	once	TRBJ2-1	CATGQRANEQFF
TRBV7-9	NA	TRBJ1-2	CASSLTTGYGYTF
TRBV6-1	few	TRBJ2-2	CASSEQAIANTGELFF
TRBV18	NA	TRBJ2-1	CASSPRGGVGEQFF
TRBV2	once	TRBJ2-1	CASSEALQWGEQFF
TRBV6-5	NA	TRBJ1-1	CASSQHRGSNTEAFF
TRBV19	NA	TRBJ2-1	CASRHAGGAYNEQFF
TRBV9	NA	TRBJ2-5	CASSVVPGGVETQYF
TRBV5-1	NA	TRBJ1-1	CASSATVQLAGTEAFF
TRBV14	NA	TRBJ1-1	CASSLPGIIFTEAFF
TRBV9	NA	TRBJ1-1	CASSPGTGMNTEAFF
TRBV6-5	NA	TRBJ1-4	CASSIQNEKLFF
TRBV6-6	NA	TRBJ2-2	CASSLPGTGELFF
TRBV14	NA	TRBJ2-5	CASSHSAGRTQYF
TRBV10-3	once	TRBJ2-3	CATSGSGGADTQYF
TRBV6-6	NA	TRBJ1-2	CASRPGGGGYTF
TRBV18	NA	TRBJ2-2	CASSPLAGENTGELFF
TRBV7-9	NA	TRBJ2-5	CASSPSGAKETQYF
TRBV2	few	TRBJ2-5	CASNRQGEGQETQYF
TRBV29-1	NA	TRBJ2-4	CSAKSGGDIQYF
TRBV7-8	few	TRBJ1-1	CASSLGGSMNTEAFF
TRBV3-1/TRBV3-2	few	TRBJ1-1	CASSQGGRAFF
TRBV11-3	NA	TRBJ2-1	CASSLRESTYNEQFF
TRBV10-2	NA	TRBJ2-5	CASSDRERAGVAETQYF
TRBV6-5	few	TRBJ2-1	CASIRQPGFNNEQFF